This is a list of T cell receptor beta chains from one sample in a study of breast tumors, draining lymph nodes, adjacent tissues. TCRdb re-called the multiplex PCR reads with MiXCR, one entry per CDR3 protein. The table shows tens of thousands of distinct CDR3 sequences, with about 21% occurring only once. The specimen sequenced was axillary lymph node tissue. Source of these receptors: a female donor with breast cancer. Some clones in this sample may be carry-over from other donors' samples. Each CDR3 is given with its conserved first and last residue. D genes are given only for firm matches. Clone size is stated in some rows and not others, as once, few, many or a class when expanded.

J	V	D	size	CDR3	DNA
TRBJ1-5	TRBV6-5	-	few	CASSYDSNQPQHF	TGTGCCAGCAGTTACGATAGCAATCAGCCCCAGCATTTT
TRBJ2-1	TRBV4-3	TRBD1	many	CASSQEGTGGFNEQFF	TGCGCCAGCAGCCAAGAAGGGACAGGGGGGTTCAATGAGCAGTTCTTC
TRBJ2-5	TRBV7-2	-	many	CASSIEQQETQYF	TGTGCCAGCAGCATTGAGCAACAAGAGACCCAGTACTTC
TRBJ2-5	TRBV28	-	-	CASSPPAGGETQYF	TGTGCCAGCAGTCCCCCTGCGGGTGGGGAGACCCAGTACTTC
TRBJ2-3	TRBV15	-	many	CATSREKIPTDTQYF	TGTGCCACCAGCAGAGAGAAGATACCCACAGATACGCAGTATTTT
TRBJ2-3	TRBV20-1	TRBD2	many	CSARLAGGTDTQYF	TGCAGTGCTAGGTTAGCGGGTGGCACAGATACGCAGTATTTT
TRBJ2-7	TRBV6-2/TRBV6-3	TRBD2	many	CASSPLGTSGRYEQYF	TGTGCCAGCAGCCCTCTCGGGACTAGCGGGAGGTACGAGCAGTACTTC
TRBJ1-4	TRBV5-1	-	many	CASSVGGTNEKLFF	TGCGCCAGCAGCGTTGGGGGGACTAATGAAAAACTGTTTTTT
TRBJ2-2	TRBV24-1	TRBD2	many	CATRPAGENTGELFF	TGTGCCACCAGGCCAGCGGGAGAGAACACCGGGGAGCTGTTTTTT
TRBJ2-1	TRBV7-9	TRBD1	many	CASSAFGTDNYYNEQFF	TGTGCCAGCAGCGCATTTGGGACAGACAATTACTACAATGAGCAGTTCTTC
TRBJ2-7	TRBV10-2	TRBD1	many	CASSEAGTVTYEQYF	TGCGCCAGCAGTGAGGCAGGGACAGTAACCTACGAGCAGTACTTC
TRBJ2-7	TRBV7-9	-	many	CASSFRTGTGEQYF	TGTGCCAGCAGCTTCCGGACGGGGACGGGCGAGCAGTACTTC
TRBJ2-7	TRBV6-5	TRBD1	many	CASSYTGTGARYEQYF	TGTGCCAGCAGTTACACCGGGACAGGGGCGAGGTACGAGCAGTACTTC
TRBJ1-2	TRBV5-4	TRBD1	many	CASSLGGGQVYGYTF	TGTGCCAGCAGCTTGGGTGGGGGACAGGTCTATGGCTACACCTTC
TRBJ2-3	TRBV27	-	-	CASSLFSMGETDTQYF	TGTGCCAGCAGTTTATTTAGCATGGGAGAGACAGATACGCAGTATTTT
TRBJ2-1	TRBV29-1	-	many	CSVRTRLSYNEQFF	TGCAGCGTTAGGACCAGACTCTCCTACAATGAGCAGTTCTTC
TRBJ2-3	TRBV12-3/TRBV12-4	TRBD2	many	CASSRLATGTDTQYF	TGTGCCAGCAGTCGACTAGCAACAGGCACAGATACGCAGTATTTT
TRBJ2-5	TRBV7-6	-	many	CASSLGPWETQYF	TGTGCCAGCAGCTTAGGGCCGTGGGAGACCCAGTACTTC
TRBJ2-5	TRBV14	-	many	CASRGVQETQYF	TGTGCCAGCAGAGGAGTCCAAGAGACCCAGTACTTC
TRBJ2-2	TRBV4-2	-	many	CASSQGAGTGELFF	TGTGCCAGCAGCCAAGGGGCAGGTACCGGGGAGCTGTTTTTT
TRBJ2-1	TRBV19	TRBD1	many	CASSFDRETKQFF	TGTGCCAGTAGTTTCGACAGGGAAACAAAGCAGTTCTTC
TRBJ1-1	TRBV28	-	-	CASSPTPAGNTEAFF	TGTGCCAGCAGCCCCACACCGGCGGGGAACACTGAAGCTTTCTTT
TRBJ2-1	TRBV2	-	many	CASSPSGNEQFF	TGTGCCAGCAGCCCTTCAGGGAATGAGCAGTTCTTC
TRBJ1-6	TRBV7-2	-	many	CASSLAHLRGDNSPLHF	TGTGCCAGCAGCTTAGCCCACCTGAGGGGGGATAATTCACCCCTCCACTTT
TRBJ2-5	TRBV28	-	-	CASSSFLGAETQYF	TGTGCCAGCAGTTCGTTCTTGGGGGCAGAGACCCAGTACTTC
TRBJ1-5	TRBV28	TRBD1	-	CASRPGTGGEKRNQPQHF	TGTGCCAGCAGACCCGGGACAGGGGGCGAGAAGAGGAATCAGCCCCAGCATTTT
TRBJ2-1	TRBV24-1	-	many	CATSDPGRPGEQFF	TGTGCCACCAGTGATCCGGGGCGACCCGGTGAGCAGTTCTTC
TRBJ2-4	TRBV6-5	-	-	CASRGTKNIQYF	TGTGCCAGTCGGGGGACCAAAAACATTCAGTACTTC
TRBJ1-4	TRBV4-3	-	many	CASSHDRGAARVKLFF	TGCGCCAGCAGCCATGACCGGGGGGCAGCTCGGGTAAAACTGTTTTTT
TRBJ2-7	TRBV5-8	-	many	CASSLPGTGSYEQYF	TGTGCCAGCAGCTTACCCGGGACTGGCTCCTACGAGCAGTACTTC
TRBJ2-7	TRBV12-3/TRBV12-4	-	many	CASRGQTERYYEQYF	TGTGCCAGCAGGGGTCAGACAGAGAGGTACTACGAGCAGTACTTC
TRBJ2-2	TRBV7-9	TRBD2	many	CASSRLAGVRTGELFF	TGTGCCAGCAGCCGACTAGCGGGGGTCCGAACCGGGGAGCTGTTTTTT
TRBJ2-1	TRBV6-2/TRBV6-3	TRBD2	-	CASRPPYPPRTSGRAFIF	TGTGCCAGCAGACCACCTTATCCACCGAGGACTAGCGGGAGGGCCTTCATCTTC